These T cell receptor beta chains were read from a single sample in a study of blood T cell repertoires in COVID-19. Assay: immunoSEQ multiplex PCR; the TCRdb copy retains only in-frame clones and omits some. The sample lists around 300,000 clones, around 90% occurring once. The sequenced material came from peripheral blood. The receptors were sampled from a man between 18 and 35 years old with active or convalescent COVID-19. The CDR3 runs from the conserved cysteine through the conserved F or W. D genes are given only for firm matches. Rows give clone size only sometimes, using once, few, many, or a class for an expanded clone.

>-|-|TRBV5-1|TRBJ2-1
TGCGCCAGCAGCTTCGGGACAACTTCCTACAATGAGCAGTTCTTC
CASSFGTTSYNEQFF
>-|-|TRBV12-5|TRBJ1-1
TGTGCTAGTGGTTTGGTACAAGGGGAGGCCACTGAAGCTTTCTTT
CASGLVQGEATEAFF
>TRBD1|-|TRBV4-2|TRBJ1-5
TGTGCCAGCAGCCAAGACCGGGACAGGGGGCATCAGCCCCAGCATTTT
CASSQDRDRGHQPQHF
>TRBD1|-|TRBV12-3/TRBV12-4|TRBJ2-5
TGTGCCAGCAGTTACAGGGGCCAAGAGACCCAGTACTTC
CASSYRGQETQYF
>-|once|TRBV11-2|TRBJ1-2
TGTGCCAGCAGCTTAGCGAGAGCTAACTATGGCTACACCTTC
CASSLARANYGYTF
>-|-|TRBV18|TRBJ2-7
TGTGCCACCCTTTCGGACAGTTCCTACGAGCAGTACTTC
CATLSDSSYEQYF
>TRBD1|-|TRBV4-1|TRBJ2-5
TGCGCCAGCAGCCATTTCACGGACAGGGAAGGAGAGACCCAGTACTTC
CASSHFTDREGETQYF
>-|-|TRBV10-2|TRBJ2-7
TGCGCCAGCAGTGGCGGCAGCTCCTACGAGCAGTACTTC
CASSGGSSYEQYF
>-|-|TRBV27|TRBJ2-1
TGTGCCAGCAGTTTATCGAGGGTTATGAATGAGCAGTTCTTC
CASSLSRVMNEQFF
>TRBD2|once|TRBV6-5|TRBJ2-5
TGTGCCAGCAGGGCCCTGGGACTAGCCGAAGAGACCCAGTACTTC
CASRALGLAEETQYF
>-|-|TRBV7-2|TRBJ2-2
TGTGCCAGCAGCTCGTCGGGTCGGACAGTTAACACCGGGGAGCTGTTTTTT
CASSSSGRTVNTGELFF
>-|-|TRBV4-3|TRBJ2-2
TGCGCCAGCAGCCAACAAACCGGGACAAACACCGGGGAGCTGTTTTTT
CASSQQTGTNTGELFF
>-|-|TRBV6-1|TRBJ1-1
TGTGCCAGCAGTGAAACGGCAGGGGCCGGCACTGAAGCTTTCTTT
CASSETAGAGTEAFF
>-|once|TRBV4-1|TRBJ2-7
TGCGCCAGCAGCCAAGATCGCATGGGGCCCACCTCCTACGAGCAGTACTTC
CASSQDRMGPTSYEQYF
>-|-|TRBV9|TRBJ2-7
TGTGCCAGCAGCGCCTCGGGGATCTCCTACGAGCAGTACTTC
CASSASGISYEQYF